This is a list of T cell receptor beta chains from one sample in a study of preoperative IRX-2 immunotherapy in early breast cancer. The repertoire was sequenced with immunoSEQ multiplex PCR; TCRdb's copy has only in-frame clones and lacks some. The profile shows roughly 43,000 clones, about 95% of them singletons. Here the sequenced sample was tumor tissue, taken after IRX-2 immunotherapy. The receptors come from a human donor with breast cancer. Each CDR3 is given with its conserved first and last residue. A D gene is named only where the DNA matches it firmly. Expanded clones get a size class; other rows say once, few or many, or leave the size out.

>TRBV21-1|TRBJ2-2|-|-
TGTGCCAAAAACCCGGGACTATGCCCTTTGGGAACCGGGGAGCTGTTTTTT
CAKNPGLCPLGTGELFF
>TRBV5-1|TRBJ2-1|-|-
TGCGCCAGCAGCTCTAACGCACTAGAGGGCAATGAGCAGTTCTTC
CASSSNALEGNEQFF
>TRBV28|TRBJ1-2|-|-
TGTGCCAGCAACTCGGTAGGGTATGGCTACACCTTC
CASNSVGYGYTF
>TRBV30|TRBJ1-4|-|-
TGTGCCTGCCAAATCAGAACAGGGAGGATCATATTT
CACQIRTGRIIF
>TRBV7-3|TRBJ1-5|-|TRBD1
TGTGCCAGCAGCGCAGCAAGAGACAGGGCTCGTTGCAATCAGCCCCAGCATTTT
CASSAARDRARCNQPQHF
>TRBV7-2|TRBJ2-7|-|TRBD1
TGTGCCAGCAGCTTTCGGCAGGGGGCCTACGAGCAGTACTTC
CASSFRQGAYEQYF
>TRBV29-1|TRBJ2-7|-|-
TGCAGCGTATCCCCCGACCCGGAGGACTACGAGCAGTACTTC
CSVSPDPEDYEQYF
>TRBV7-3|TRBJ2-1|-|-
TGTGCCAGCAGTAGGGACTGGACGGCCCGTAATGAGCAGTTCTTC
CASSRDWTARNEQFF
>TRBV6-6|TRBJ2-3|once|-
TGTGCCAGCGGGGTGGGAGATACGCAGTATTTT
CASGVGDTQYF
>TRBV7-9|TRBJ1-5|-|-
TGTGCCAGCAGCCCTGGGTCGTGGTATAGCAATCAGCCCCAGCATTTT
CASSPGSWYSNQPQHF
>TRBV4-1|TRBJ2-3|-|-
TGCGCCAGCAGCCAAGTTCAGTTAGGTCATGATACGCAGTATTTT
CASSQVQLGHDTQYF
>TRBV2|TRBJ1-2|-|TRBD1
TGTGCCAGCAGCGGGGGACAGGGCCCTAACTATGGCTACACCTTC
CASSGGQGPNYGYTF
>TRBV7-2|TRBJ1-1|-|-
TGTGCCAGCAGCGGAATGGGGACGTTCTCTGAAGCTTTCTTT
CASSGMGTFSEAFF